This T cell receptor (beta chain) was observed in a study of T-cell memory formation after mild COVID-19. This clonotype showed up just a few times. The target antigen is unknown. TCR alpha and TCR beta cDNA libraries with sample barcodes and UMIs came from 5'RACE using constant-segment primers. TCRdb itself ran the 5' RACE reads through MiXCR, one entry per CDR3 protein. The sample records over 150,000 distinct CDR3 sequences, over 20% being singletons. The germline CDR1 and CDR2 sequences are SGDLS and YYNGEE. V was trimmed by 0 bases and J by 5 bases, leaving 12 bases between them. There are 14 residues in the CDR3. Study results and limitations: The authors did not confirm SARS-CoV-2 specificity of second-wave clones peaking day 37. Researchers report contracting CD4+ clones mostly in CM and EM, with CD8+ clones in EMRA. Pre-infection memory contained some responding clones, which suggested that cross-reactive memory had joined.

This receptor was identified in an adult woman who had mild COVID-19 (a few samples of this study predate the infection). Cell type and time point are not known. Material for sequencing was PBMCs or a T cell subset sorted from them (not recorded which). The rearrangement joins TRBV9 to TRBJ2-7, with D uncertain. The CDR3 nucleotides read TGTGCCAGCAGCGTAGGTAAGGGTTCCCACGAGCAGTACTTC. Its translation is CASSVGKGSHEQYF.